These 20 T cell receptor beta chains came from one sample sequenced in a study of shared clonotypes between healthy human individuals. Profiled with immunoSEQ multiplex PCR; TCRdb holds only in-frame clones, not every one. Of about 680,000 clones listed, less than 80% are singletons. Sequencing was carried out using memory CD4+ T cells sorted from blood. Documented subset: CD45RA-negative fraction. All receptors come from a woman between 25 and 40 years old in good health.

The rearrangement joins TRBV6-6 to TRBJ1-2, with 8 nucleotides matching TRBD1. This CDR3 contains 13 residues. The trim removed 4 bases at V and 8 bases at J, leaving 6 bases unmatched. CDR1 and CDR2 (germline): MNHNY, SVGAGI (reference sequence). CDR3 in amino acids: CASSLDRVGGYTF. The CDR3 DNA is TGTGCCAGCAGTTTGGACAGGGTCGGCGGCTACACCTTC.

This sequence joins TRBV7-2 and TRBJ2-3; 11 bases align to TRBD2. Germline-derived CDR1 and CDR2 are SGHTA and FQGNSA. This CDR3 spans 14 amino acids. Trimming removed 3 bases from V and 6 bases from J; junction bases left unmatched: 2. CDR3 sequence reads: CASSFSSGRDTQYF. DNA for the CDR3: TGTGCCAGCAGCTTTTCTAGCGGGAGGGATACGCAGTATTTT.

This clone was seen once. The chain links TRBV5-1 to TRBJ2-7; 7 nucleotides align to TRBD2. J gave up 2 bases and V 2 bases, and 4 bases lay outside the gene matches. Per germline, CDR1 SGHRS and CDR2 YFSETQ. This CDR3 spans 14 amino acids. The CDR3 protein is CASSLRLAPYEQYF. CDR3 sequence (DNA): TGCGCCAGCAGCTTAAGACTAGCCCCCTACGAGCAGTACTTC. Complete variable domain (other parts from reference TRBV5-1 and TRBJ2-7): KAGVTQTPRYLIKTRGQQVTLSCSPISGHRSVSWYQQTPGQGLQFLFEYFSETQRNKGNFPGRFSGRQFSNSRSEMNVSTLELGDSALYLCASSLRLAPYEQYFGPGTRLTVT.

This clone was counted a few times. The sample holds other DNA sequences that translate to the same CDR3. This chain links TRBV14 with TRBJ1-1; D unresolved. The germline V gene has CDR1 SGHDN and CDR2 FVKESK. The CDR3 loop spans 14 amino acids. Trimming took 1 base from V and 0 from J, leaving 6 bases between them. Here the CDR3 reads CASSQAGMNTEAFF. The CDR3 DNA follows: TGTGCCAGCAGCCAAGCGGGGATGAACACTGAAGCTTTCTTT.

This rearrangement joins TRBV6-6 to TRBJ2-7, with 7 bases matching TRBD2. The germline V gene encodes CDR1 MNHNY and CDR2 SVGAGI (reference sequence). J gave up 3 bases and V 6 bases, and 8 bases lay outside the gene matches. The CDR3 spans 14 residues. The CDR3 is CASSQWGGGYEQYF. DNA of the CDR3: TGTGCCAGCAGCCAGTGGGGCGGGGGCTACGAGCAGTACTTC.

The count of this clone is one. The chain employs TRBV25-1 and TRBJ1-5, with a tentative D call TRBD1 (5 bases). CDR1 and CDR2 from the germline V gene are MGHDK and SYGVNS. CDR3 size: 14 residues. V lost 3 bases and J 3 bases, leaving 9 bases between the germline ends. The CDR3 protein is CASSEKGHNQPQHF. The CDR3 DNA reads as TGTGCCAGCAGTGAGAAGGGGCACAATCAGCCCCAGCATTTT.

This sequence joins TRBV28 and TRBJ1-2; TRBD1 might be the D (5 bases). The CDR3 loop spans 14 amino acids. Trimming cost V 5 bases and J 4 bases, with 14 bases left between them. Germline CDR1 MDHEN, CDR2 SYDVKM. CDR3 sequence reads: CASSPPSGAYGYTF. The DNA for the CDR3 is TGTGCCAGCAGTCCACCTTCCGGGGCCTATGGCTACACCTTC.

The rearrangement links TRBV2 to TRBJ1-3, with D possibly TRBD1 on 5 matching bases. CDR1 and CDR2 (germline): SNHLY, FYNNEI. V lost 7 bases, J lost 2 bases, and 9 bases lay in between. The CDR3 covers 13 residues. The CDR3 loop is CASIQGAGNTIYF. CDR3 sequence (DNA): TGTGCCAGCATCCAGGGAGCTGGAAACACCATATATTTT.

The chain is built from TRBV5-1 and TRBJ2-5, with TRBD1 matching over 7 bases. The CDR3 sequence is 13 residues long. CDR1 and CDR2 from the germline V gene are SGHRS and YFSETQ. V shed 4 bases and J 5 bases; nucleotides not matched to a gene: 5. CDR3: CASSPGQWETQYF. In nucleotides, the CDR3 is TGCGCCAGCAGCCCGGGACAGTGGGAGACCCAGTACTTC.

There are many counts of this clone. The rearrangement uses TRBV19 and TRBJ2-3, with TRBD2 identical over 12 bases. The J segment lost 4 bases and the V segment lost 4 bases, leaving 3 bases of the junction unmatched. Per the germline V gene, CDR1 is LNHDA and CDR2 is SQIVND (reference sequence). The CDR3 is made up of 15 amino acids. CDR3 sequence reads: CASSTGLAGPDTQYF. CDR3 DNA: TGTGCCAGTAGTACTGGACTAGCGGGACCAGATACGCAGTATTTT.

For the CDR3, the DNA is TGTGCCAGCAGCGCGCGAAACAGGGTAAGAGGGAGCACTGAAGCTTTCTTT. Its translation: CASSARNRVRGSTEAFF. The chain uses TRBV9 and TRBJ1-1, with D maybe TRBD1 (6 bases). The V and J ends lost 3 bases and 4 bases respectively, with 22 bases between them. CDR1 SGDLS and CDR2 YYNGEE come from the germline V gene. The CDR3 contains 17 residues. Supplemented by reference TRBV9 and TRBJ1-1, the full variable domain reads DSGVTQTPKHLITATGQRVTLRCSPRSGDLSVYWYQQSLDQGLQFLIQYYNGEERAKGNILERFSAQQFPDLHSELNLSSLELGDSALYFCASSARNRVRGSTEAFFGQGTRLTVV.

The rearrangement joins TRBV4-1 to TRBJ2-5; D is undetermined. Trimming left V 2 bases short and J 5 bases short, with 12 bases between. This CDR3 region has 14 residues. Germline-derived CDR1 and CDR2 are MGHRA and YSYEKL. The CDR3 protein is CASSQMQRWETQYF. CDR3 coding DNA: TGCGCCAGCAGCCAAATGCAGAGATGGGAGACCCAGTACTTC.

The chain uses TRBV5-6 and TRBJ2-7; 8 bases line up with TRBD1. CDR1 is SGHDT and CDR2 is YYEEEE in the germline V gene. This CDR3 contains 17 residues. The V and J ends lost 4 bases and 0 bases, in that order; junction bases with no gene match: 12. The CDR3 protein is CASSVLRTGQVSYEQYF. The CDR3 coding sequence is TGTGCCAGCAGCGTATTGCGAACGGGACAGGTCTCCTACGAGCAGTACTTC.

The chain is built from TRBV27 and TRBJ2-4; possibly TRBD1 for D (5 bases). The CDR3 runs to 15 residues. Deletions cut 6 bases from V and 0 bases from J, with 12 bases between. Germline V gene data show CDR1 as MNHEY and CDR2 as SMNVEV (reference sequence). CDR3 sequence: CASRQDTLAKNIQYF. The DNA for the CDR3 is TGTGCCAGCAGACAGGATACACTAGCCAAAAACATTCAGTACTTC.

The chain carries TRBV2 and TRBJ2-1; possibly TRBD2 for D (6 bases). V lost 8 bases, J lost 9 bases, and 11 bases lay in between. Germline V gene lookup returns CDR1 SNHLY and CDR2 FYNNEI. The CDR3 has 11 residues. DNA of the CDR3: TGTGCCAGCCGACTAGTTCCTGAGCAGTTCTTC. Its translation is CASRLVPEQFF.

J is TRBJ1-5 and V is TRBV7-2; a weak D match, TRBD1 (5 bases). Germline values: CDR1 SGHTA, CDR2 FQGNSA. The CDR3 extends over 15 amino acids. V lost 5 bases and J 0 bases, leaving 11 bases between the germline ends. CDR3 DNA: TGTGCCAGCAGCGTGACAGCCCTTAGCAATCAGCCCCAGCATTTT. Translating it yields CASSVTALSNQPQHF.

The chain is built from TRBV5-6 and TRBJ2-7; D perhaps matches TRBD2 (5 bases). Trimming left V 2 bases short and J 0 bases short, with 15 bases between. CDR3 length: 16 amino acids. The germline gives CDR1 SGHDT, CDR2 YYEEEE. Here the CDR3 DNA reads TGTGCCAGCAGCTTTTTCGAGGGTCAGCCCTCCTACGAGCAGTACTTC. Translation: CASSFFEGQPSYEQYF.

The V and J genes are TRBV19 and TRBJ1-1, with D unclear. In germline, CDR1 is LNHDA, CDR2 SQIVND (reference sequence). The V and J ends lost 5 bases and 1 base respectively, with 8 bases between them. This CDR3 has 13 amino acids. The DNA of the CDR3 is TGTGCCAGTAGTCGGGAAGCGAACACTGAAGCTTTCTTT. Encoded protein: CASSREANTEAFF.

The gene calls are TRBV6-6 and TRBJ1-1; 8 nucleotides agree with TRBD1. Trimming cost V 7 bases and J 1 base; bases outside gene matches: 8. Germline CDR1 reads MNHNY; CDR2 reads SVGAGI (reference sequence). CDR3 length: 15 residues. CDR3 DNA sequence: TGTGCCAGCATGGGGGGTGGACAGGGGAACACTGAAGCTTTCTTT. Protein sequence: CASMGGGQGNTEAFF.

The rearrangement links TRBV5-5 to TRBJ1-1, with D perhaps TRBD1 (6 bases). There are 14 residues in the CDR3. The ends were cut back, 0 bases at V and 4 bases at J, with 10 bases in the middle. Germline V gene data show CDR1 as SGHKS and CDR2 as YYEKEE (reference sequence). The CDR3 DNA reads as TGTGCCAGCAGCTTGGCCATGACAGGCACTGAAGCTTTCTTT. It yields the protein CASSLAMTGTEAFF.